What follows are 21 T cell receptor beta chains derived from one specimen sequenced in a study of cytomegalovirus exposure and HLA in healthy donors. The PCR contained 60 Vbeta and 13 Jbeta primers. Data came from immunoSEQ multiplex PCR; TCRdb stores just in-frame clones and leaves some out. The profile covers around 130,000 clones, with about 8.6% appearing a single time and less than 6.5% taken by the ten largest. The sequencing input was PBMCs. The receptor set was obtained from a woman aged 40 to 55 in good health and CMV-seropositive.

The chain couples TRBV30 to TRBJ1-1, with 8 nucleotides matching TRBD1. The CDR3 has 16 residues. The germline gives CDR1 GTSNPN, CDR2 SVGIG (reference sequence). Losses at the gene ends were 0 bases for V and 0 bases for J; bases not matched to a gene: 6. CDR3 bases: TGTGCCTGGAGTGTACCCCGGACAGGGATGAACACTGAAGCTTTCTTT. It yields the protein CAWSVPRTGMNTEAFF. The full variable domain, completed using reference TRBV30 and TRBJ1-1, is SQTIHQWPATLVQPVGSPLSLECTVEGTSNPNLYWYRQAAGRGLQLLFYSVGIGQISSEVPQNLSASRPQDRQFILSSKKLLLSDSGFYLCAWSVPRTGMNTEAFFGQGTRLTVV.

The chain couples TRBV7-6 to TRBJ2-5, with 7 bases identical to TRBD1. CDR3 length: 14 amino acids. The trim removed 5 bases at V and 5 bases at J, leaving 8 bases unmatched. The germline gives CDR1 SGHVS, CDR2 FNYEAQ. The CDR3 DNA follows: TGTGCCAGCAGCATAGGACAGGCCCGCGAGACCCAGTACTTC. It specifies CASSIGQARETQYF.

This clone appeared a few times. V usage is TRBV11-2 and J usage is TRBJ2-1; D is possibly TRBD2 (6 bases). Trimming removed 5 bases from V and 12 bases from J, with 26 bases in between. The CDR3 loop spans 16 amino acids. The germline CDR1 and CDR2 sequences are SGHAT and FQNNGV. CDR3: CASSGPGRPVSYGQFF. The CDR3 DNA follows: TGTGCCAGCAGCGGCCCGGGGAGGCCGGTTTCCTATGGGCAGTTCTTC.

This clone has more than one count but fewer than ten. One junction end disagrees with the germline gene, perhaps due to a read error. V gene TRBV30 combines with J gene TRBJ2-3, with D possibly TRBD1 on 5 matching bases. CDR1 is GTSNPN and CDR2 is SVGIG in the germline V gene (reference sequence). The CDR3 loop spans 13 amino acids. CDR3 DNA: TGTGCCTGGAGTGTAACAGGCACAAATACGCAGTATTTT. Its translation: CAWSVTGTNTQYF.

This clone showed up just a few times. The chain recombines TRBV11-2 with TRBJ1-1; 7 nucleotides align to TRBD1. Germline CDR1 is SGHAT and CDR2 is FQNNGV. The CDR3 is made up of 13 amino acids. With 1 base clipped from V and 11 bases from J, the junction kept 7 bases outside the gene matches. CDR3 residues: CASSLASDREAFF. The CDR3 region has the DNA TGTGCCAGCAGCTTAGCCAGCGACAGGGAGGCTTTCTTT.

The chain uses TRBV9 and TRBJ1-4; D gene unclear. The V end lost 5 bases, the J end lost 8 bases, and 16 bases lay between the germline ends. The CDR3 length is 14 residues. Germline assignment: CDR1 SGDLS and CDR2 YYNGEE. CDR3 protein: CASSPGHQREKLFF. CDR3 nucleotide sequence: TGTGCCAGCAGTCCCGGTCATCAACGGGAAAAACTGTTTTTT.

This chain joins TRBV10-3 and TRBJ2-3; the D gene is possibly TRBD1 (6 bases). This CDR3 is 15 amino acids long. Germline CDR1 and CDR2: ENHRY and SYGVKD. Trimming took 3 bases from V and 1 from J, leaving 11 bases between them. This CDR3 is CAISDPKGGTDTQYF. The DNA for the CDR3 is TGTGCCATCAGTGATCCGAAGGGGGGCACAGATACGCAGTATTTT.

The chain joins TRBV18 to TRBJ1-1; 9 bases agree with TRBD1. CDR3 size: 14 residues. The J segment lost 0 bases and the V segment lost 6 bases, leaving 2 bases of the junction unmatched. CDR1 is KGHSH, CDR2 LQKENI, per germline. CDR3 coding DNA: TGTGCCAGCTCGGGACAGGGCATGAACACTGAAGCTTTCTTT. Its protein product is CASSGQGMNTEAFF.

This clone was seen a few times. The chain employs TRBV14 and TRBJ1-1; D may be TRBD1 (5 bases). This CDR3 is 11 amino acids long. V lost 2 bases and J lost 8, with 6 bases in between. Germline CDR1 reads SGHDN; CDR2 reads FVKESK. CDR3 residues: CASSQRTEAFF. In nucleotides, the CDR3 is TGTGCCAGCAGCCAACGGACAGAAGCTTTCTTT.

The chain uses TRBV5-6 and TRBJ1-3; D is unclear. CDR3 length equals 15 residues. The V gene lost 2 bases and the J gene lost 0 bases, with 9 bases spanning the gap. Germline CDR1 and CDR2: SGHDT and YYEEEE. The CDR3 DNA reads TGTGCCAGCAGCTTAGAACAATTCTCTGGAAACACCATATATTTT. Its protein product is CASSLEQFSGNTIYF.

This clone was seen a few times. The rearrangement joins TRBV5-6 to TRBJ2-7; 8 positions agree with TRBD2. Germline lookup yields CDR1 SGHDT and CDR2 YYEEEE. The CDR3 runs to 17 residues. Trimming removed 0 bases from V and 3 bases from J; junction bases left unmatched: 11. The CDR3 DNA is TGTGCCAGCAGCTTGGATCTAGCGGGCCAACAAAGCTACGAGCAGTACTTC. The encoded protein is CASSLDLAGQQSYEQYF.

This clone was found a few times. The chain combines TRBV7-9 with TRBJ1-1; 7 positions match TRBD1. After removal of 7 bases from V and 2 bases from J, the junction contained 7 bases not matched to a gene. The CDR3 is 14 residues long. CDR1 is SEHNR and CDR2 is FQNEAQ in the germline V gene (reference sequence). CDR3 DNA sequence: TGTGCCAGCAACGCTGGGACAGCAAACACTGAAGCTTTCTTT. This codes for CASNAGTANTEAFF.

This clone was observed a handful of times. This sequence joins TRBV14 and TRBJ1-1; D ambiguous. V lost 1 base to trimming and J lost 1 base, with 13 bases between them. The V gene's germline CDR1 is SGHDN and CDR2 FVKESK. This CDR3 is built from 16 residues. DNA for the CDR3: TGTGCCAGCAGCCAAGCGACGGGGAAGGGGAACACTGAAGCTTTCTTT. Translated, it gives CASSQATGKGNTEAFF.

This clone has a handful of counts. The chain employs TRBV30 and TRBJ2-5, with D unclear. The better agreement between TRBJ2-7 and the DNA end casts doubt on the J call. The CDR3 extends over 12 amino acids. Germline CDR1 is GTSNPN and CDR2 is SVGIG (reference sequence). DNA for the CDR3: TGTGCCTGTGGGCTAGTAGACTACGAGCAGTACTTC. Residues: CACGLVDYEQYF.

The chain carries TRBV10-3 and TRBJ1-1; D unclear. Germline V gives CDR1 ENHRY, CDR2 SYGVKD. The CDR3 length is 14 residues. Trimming stripped 0 bases from V and 5 bases from J, with 10 bases between. This CDR3 reads CAISESYGGTEAFF. The CDR3 region has the DNA TGTGCCATCAGTGAGTCATATGGAGGAACTGAAGCTTTCTTT.

The chain carries TRBV5-1 and TRBJ2-1, with a possible D match to TRBD2 (6 bases). The CDR3 is 16 amino acids. Trimming took off 4 bases at V and 4 bases at J, with 18 bases between the two ends. Germline V lookup: CDR1 SGHRS, CDR2 YFSETQ. DNA of the CDR3: TGCGCCAGCAGCCCTGGTGGAGGGGTTCCTTACAATGAGCAGTTCTTC. This translates into CASSPGGGVPYNEQFF.

This clone occurred a few times. V is TRBV12-5 and J is TRBJ1-5; no clear D gene. The CDR3 loop spans 15 amino acids. Trimming shortened V by 2 bases and J by 9 bases, and 17 bases separated the two germline ends. Germline loops: CDR1 LGHNT, CDR2 FRNRAP. The CDR3 reads CASGLNLQAMWPQHF. In DNA, the CDR3 is TGTGCTAGTGGTTTGAACCTGCAGGCGATGTGGCCCCAGCATTTT.

This clone was counted a few times. The chain uses TRBV5-1 and TRBJ2-1, with 8 bases that match TRBD1. This CDR3 comprises 15 residues. Germline CDR1 SGHRS, CDR2 YFSETQ. J was trimmed by 0 bases and V by 3 bases; bases with no gene match: 2. CDR3 in amino acids: CASSWTGSSYNEQFF. Here the CDR3 DNA reads TGCGCCAGCAGCTGGACAGGGAGCTCCTACAATGAGCAGTTCTTC. The entire variable domain, with the rest obtained from reference TRBV5-1 and TRBJ2-1, is as follows: KAGVTQTPRYLIKTRGQQVTLSCSPISGHRSVSWYQQTPGQGLQFLFEYFSETQRNKGNFPGRFSGRQFSNSRSEMNVSTLELGDSALYLCASSWTGSSYNEQFFGPGTRLTVL.

V is TRBV6-5 and J is TRBJ2-7, with 7 bases aligning to TRBD1. Germline assignment: CDR1 MNHEY and CDR2 SVGAGI. V shed 0 bases, J shed 11 bases, and the junction held 10 bases outside the gene matches. The CDR3 runs 14 residues. The CDR3 spells CASSYSKRDRAKYF. In DNA, the CDR3 is TGTGCCAGCAGTTACTCGAAGAGGGACAGAGCCAAGTACTTC.

The V gene is TRBV27, the J gene TRBJ1-6; TRBD1 matches 9 bases. This CDR3 spans 14 amino acids. The germline CDR1 and CDR2 sequences are MNHEY and SMNVEV (reference sequence). The J segment lost 10 bases and the V segment lost 4 bases, leaving 5 bases of the junction unmatched. The CDR3 spells CASSSDRGQSPLHF. Written as DNA, the CDR3 is TGTGCCAGCAGTTCGGACAGGGGACAGTCACCCCTCCACTTT.

This clone was seen only a few times. The V and J genes are TRBV5-5 and TRBJ1-5, with D uncertain. The germline V gene has CDR1 SGHKS and CDR2 YYEKEE (reference sequence). Trimming removed 0 bases at V and 4 bases at J, with 14 bases between. The CDR3 is made up of 16 amino acids. The CDR3 is CASSLGGRRLNQPQHF. In DNA form, the CDR3 reads TGTGCCAGCAGCTTGGGAGGCCGGAGGTTGAATCAGCCCCAGCATTTT.